The next 14 T cell receptor beta chains were all read from a single sample in a study of T cell repertoires in cytomegalovirus infection. Via MiXCR, TCRdb re-called the reads, giving one row per CDR3 protein. The data hold about 530,000 distinct CDR3 sequences, with around 27% observed a single time. The source material was PBMCs. The receptors were gathered from a human donor in good health (CMV status not recorded). Some clones in this sample may be carry-over from other donors' samples.

The table lists this clonotype with a few counts. The chain recombines TRBV11-2 with TRBJ2-1; 10 bases align to TRBD2. Germline CDR1 and CDR2: SGHAT and FQNNGV. J was trimmed by 8 bases and V by 7 bases; bases with no gene match: 8. CDR3 length: 14 amino acids. CDR3 in DNA: TGTGCCAGCATGGCTAGCGGGAGTTCGTATGAGCAGTTCTTC. It codes for CASMASGSSYEQFF.

Only a few counts were recorded for this clonotype. The chain recombines TRBV28 with TRBJ1-6, with TRBD1 matching over 9 bases. The CDR3 runs to 16 residues. J was trimmed by 10 bases and V by 4 bases; bases with no gene match: 11. CDR1 and CDR2 from the germline V gene are MDHEN and SYDVKM. This CDR3 is CASSSPGQGGDSPLHF. The CDR3, as DNA: TGTGCCAGCAGTTCACCGGGACAGGGCGGCGACTCACCCCTCCACTTT.

The chain employs TRBV27 and TRBJ2-7; D remains unclear. The CDR3 spans 19 residues. Germline V gene lookup returns CDR1 MNHEY and CDR2 SMNVEV (reference sequence). V was cut by 3 bases and J by 2 bases, with 26 bases left in between. CDR3 coding DNA: TGTGCCAGCAGTTTTAGTTCCTCCATTTCGTACTCCGGTCCCTACGAGCAGTACTTC. Its protein is CASSFSSSISYSGPYEQYF.

This clonotype was observed a few times. The chain uses TRBV6-6 and TRBJ2-1, with D possibly matching TRBD1 (6 bases). Trimming took off 2 bases at V and 9 bases at J, with 14 bases between the two ends. CDR3 size: 14 residues. Germline CDR1 MNHNY, CDR2 SVGAGI (reference sequence). CDR3 coding DNA: TGTGCCAGCAGTTACAGGACAGCGGTCGGTGAGCAGTTCTTC. The encoded protein is CASSYRTAVGEQFF.

This clonotype was seen many times. V and J are TRBV7-8 and TRBJ2-3; TRBD2 agrees at 13 bases. The CDR3 runs 18 residues. In germline, CDR1 is SGHVS, CDR2 FQNEAQ. V was clipped by 5 bases and J by 7 bases; unmatched bases: 15. CDR3 in amino acids: CASSATRLAGGTSYTQYF. The DNA of the CDR3 is TGTGCCAGCAGCGCTACCCGACTAGCGGGAGGAACCAGCTATACGCAGTATTTT.

The chain combines TRBV30 with TRBJ1-4, with 7 nucleotides matching TRBD1. V shed 2 bases, J shed 3 bases, and the junction held 6 bases outside the gene matches. Germline V gene lookup returns CDR1 GTSNPN and CDR2 SVGIG (reference sequence). CDR3 length: 15 amino acids. CDR3 protein: CAWSTGQTSNEKLFF. The CDR3 DNA is TGTGCCTGGAGTACGGGACAGACCTCTAATGAAAAACTGTTTTTT.

The V call is TRBV12-3 or TRBV12-4, the J call TRBJ2-2, with 7 bases matching TRBD2. CDR3 length equals 15 residues. V gave up 4 bases and J gave up 4 bases; unmatched junction bases: 6. DNA of the CDR3: TGTGCCAGCAGTTGGACTAGGGCGATCACCGGGGAGCTGTTTTTT. It is translated as CASSWTRAITGELFF.

This clonotype was seen many times. The chain employs TRBV7-2 and TRBJ2-5; D is possibly TRBD2 (5 bases). V lost 1 base and J lost 4, with 13 bases in between. Germline V gene sequence: CDR1 SGHTA, CDR2 FQGNSA. The CDR3 is 15 amino acids. The CDR3, as DNA: TGTGCCAGCAGCTTAGGCCTGGGCGGAGGAGAGACCCAGTACTTC. Its translation is CASSLGLGGGETQYF.

This chain uses TRBV2 with TRBJ1-2; D perhaps matches TRBD1 (6 bases). The CDR3 is 14 residues long. The V gene lost 9 bases and the J gene lost 4 bases, with 18 bases spanning the gap. The germline CDR1 and CDR2 sequences are SNHLY and FYNNEI. The chain's CDR3 is CARQGIFGSYGYTF. The CDR3 DNA is TGTGCCAGACAGGGTATATTTGGCAGCTATGGCTACACCTTC.

The rearrangement links TRBV20-1 to TRBJ2-3; 7 bases line up with TRBD2. The V gene end was trimmed by 5 bases and the J gene end by 2 bases; junction bases not matched to a gene: 10. Germline CDR1 is DFQATT and CDR2 is SNEGSKA (reference sequence). This CDR3 has 15 residues. The DNA of the CDR3 is TGCAGTGCTTACCAGCGGGGTCTATACACAGATACGCAGTATTTT. Translation gives CSAYQRGLYTDTQYF.

The chain has TRBV28 and TRBJ1-4; possibly TRBD1 for D (5 bases). The germline gives CDR1 MDHEN, CDR2 SYDVKM. The CDR3 has 13 residues. The V and J ends lost 6 bases and 7 bases respectively, with 12 bases between them. The CDR3 DNA reads as TGTGCCAGCAGCCGGCAGGGACGTGAAAAACTGTTTTTT. Its translation: CASSRQGREKLFF.

The chain combines TRBV6-5 with TRBJ2-5, with 8 bases fitting TRBD2. The CDR3 extends over 14 amino acids. The germline gives CDR1 MNHEY, CDR2 SVGAGI. CDR3 residues: CAVGTRSIGETQYF. DNA for the CDR3: TGTGCGGTCGGGACTAGGTCAATTGGGGAGACCCAGTACTTC.

V and J are TRBV6-1 and TRBJ2-1; TRBD1 or TRBD2 may be the D gene (5 bases each). The V gene's germline CDR1 is MNHNS and CDR2 SASEGT. This CDR3 is built from 14 residues. Trimming removed 6 bases at V and 6 bases at J, with 15 bases between. The CDR3 is CASRLPRGGNEQFF. Written as DNA, the CDR3 is TGTGCCAGCAGGTTACCCCGTGGGGGCAATGAGCAGTTCTTC.

The table lists this clonotype with a few counts. The rearrangement uses TRBV15 and TRBJ1-5, with D possibly being TRBD1 (6 bases). Germline V gives CDR1 LNHNV, CDR2 YYDKDF (reference sequence). With 2 bases removed from V and 3 bases from J, the gap between germline ends came to 11 bases. This CDR3 contains 15 residues. Written as DNA, the CDR3 is TGTGCCACCAGCAGAAACACAGGGCCCAATCAGCCCCAGCATTTT. This gives the protein CATSRNTGPNQPQHF.